The TCR beta chain under discussion was sequenced for a study of tumour-infiltrating T cells in Burkitt lymphoma. The sample holds a few counts of this clone. Germline CDR1 reads MNHEY; CDR2 reads SMNVEV (reference sequence). J was trimmed by 2 bases and V by 6 bases; bases with no gene match: 9. The CDR3 runs 15 residues. The data were produced by immunoSEQ multiplex PCR, yet TCRdb's version contains in-frame clones alone and is incomplete. This table holds thousands of clones, about two thirds found once. This TCR was sampled from a human donor with diffuse large B-cell lymphoma. V and J are TRBV27 and TRBJ1-2, with 7 bases aligning to TRBD1. The source material was tumor tissue. The CDR3 DNA reads TGTGCCAGCAGCCACTACAGGGGAGCCAACTATGGCTACACCTTC. As protein: CASSHYRGANYGYTF.